The 10 T cell receptor beta chains presented below share a single source sample, sequenced in a study of human T cells and chemical hapten exposure. TCRdb fed the RACE reads into MiXCR, producing one record per CDR3 protein. The table shows 95,000 to 130,000 distinct CDR3 sequences, with 9% to 14% occurring only once. The time point denotes: patch test 1, 2 weeks after DPC sensitization. Treatment here: therapeutic diphenylcyclopropenone sensitization with weekly scalp DPC. The starting material was whole blood, obtained in connection with sensitization to the hapten diphenylcyclopropenone (DPC). These receptors all stem from a woman between 45 and 60 years old with alopecia areata. Some clones in this sample may be carry-over from other donors' samples.

This clonotype was observed a few times. The CDR3 loop is CASSSRFYGYTF. As DNA, the CDR3 is TGTGCCAGCAGTTCCCGTTTCTATGGCTACACCTTC. The V and J genes are TRBV28 and TRBJ1-2, with D unresolved. The CDR3 is 12 amino acids. CDR1 is MDHEN and CDR2 is SYDVKM in the germline V gene. The germline V and J ends were trimmed by 4 bases and 4 bases, with 7 bases remaining between them.

This clonotype was seen only a few times. J is TRBJ2-2 and V is TRBV29-1; 9 bases map to TRBD1. J gave up 5 bases and V 5 bases, and 3 bases lay outside the gene matches. This CDR3 is built from 13 residues. CDR1 is SQVTM, CDR2 ANQGSEA, per germline. CDR3 loop: CSVRTGVTGELFF. The CDR3 DNA is TGCAGCGTTAGGACAGGGGTTACCGGGGAGCTGTTTTTT.

This clonotype was seen a few times. This chain joins TRBV5-1 and TRBJ1-2, with a tentative D call TRBD1 (5 bases). Germline values: CDR1 SGHRS, CDR2 YFSETQ. Trimming took off 0 bases at V and 6 bases at J, with 12 bases between the two ends. The CDR3 is made up of 14 amino acids. The CDR3 DNA is TGCGCCAGCAGCTTGGACGGACACGGGGATGGCTACACCTTC. This gives the protein CASSLDGHGDGYTF.

At least ten counts were recorded for this clonotype. The CDR3 nucleotides are TGTGCCAGCAGTTACCCCGACAGCTCCTACGAGCAGTACTTC. It yields the protein CASSYPDSSYEQYF. The chain joins TRBV6-2 or TRBV6-3 to TRBJ2-7; D is possibly TRBD1 (5 bases). V lost 2 bases and J 0 bases, leaving 8 bases between the germline ends. CDR3 size: 14 residues. Germline values: CDR1 MNHEY, CDR2 SVGEGT.

This clonotype was recorded many times. The chain is built from TRBV11-2 and TRBJ2-1, with D maybe TRBD2 (6 bases). Trimming took 0 bases from V and 1 from J, leaving 7 bases between them. The CDR3 totals 15 residues. Germline lookup yields CDR1 SGHAT and CDR2 FQNNGV. The CDR3 DNA reads TGTGCCAGCAGCTTAGAGGGACTGTCCTACAATGAGCAGTTCTTC. Protein: CASSLEGLSYNEQFF.

The chain joins TRBV12-3 or TRBV12-4 to TRBJ1-6; tentatively, D is TRBD1 (5 bases). V was pared by 5 bases and J by 12 bases, with 20 bases between. CDR3 length: 15 amino acids. In DNA, the CDR3 is TGTGCCAGCAGTCCCCTCGTCGGGGGACCAGGACCCCTCCACTTT. It encodes CASSPLVGGPGPLHF.

V usage is TRBV6-5 and J usage is TRBJ2-5, with TRBD1 as a possible D gene (7 bases). Germline loops: CDR1 MNHEY, CDR2 SVGAGI. V dropped 4 bases and J dropped 5 bases, with 20 bases sitting between them. The CDR3 totals 16 residues. CDR3 protein: CASSSRQGGIAETQYF. The CDR3 nucleotides read TGTGCCAGCAGTTCAAGACAGGGCGGGATAGCGGAGACCCAGTACTTC.

This clonotype was recorded at least ten times. V and J are TRBV18 and TRBJ1-3, with 10 bases aligning to TRBD1. The germline V gene has CDR1 KGHSH and CDR2 LQKENI. J gave up 4 bases and V 6 bases, and 9 bases lay outside the gene matches. This CDR3 contains 16 residues. CDR3 bases: TGTGCCAGCTCGCCCCCCGGGACAGGGGTCGGAAACACCATATATTTT. Its translation is CASSPPGTGVGNTIYF.

This clonotype was found a few times. The rearrangement joins TRBV6-4 to TRBJ2-1, with D perhaps TRBD1 (5 bases). The V end was cut by 6 bases, the J end by 5 bases, with 17 bases between. Looked up from germline, CDR1 is MRHNA and CDR2 is SNTAGT. CDR3 length: 15 residues. CDR3 nucleotide sequence: TGTGCCAGCAGGAGTGAGAGCGACAGAAACAATGAGCAGTTCTTC. Translated: CASRSESDRNNEQFF.

The chain joins TRBV6-1 to TRBJ2-1; D is ambiguous. This CDR3 has 11 amino acids. The germline V and J ends were trimmed by 8 bases and 10 bases, with 12 bases remaining between them. The V gene's germline CDR1 is MNHNS and CDR2 SASEGT. CDR3 in amino acids: CASSLLPEQFF. In DNA form, the CDR3 reads TGTGCCAGCTCCCTCTTGCCCGAGCAGTTCTTC.